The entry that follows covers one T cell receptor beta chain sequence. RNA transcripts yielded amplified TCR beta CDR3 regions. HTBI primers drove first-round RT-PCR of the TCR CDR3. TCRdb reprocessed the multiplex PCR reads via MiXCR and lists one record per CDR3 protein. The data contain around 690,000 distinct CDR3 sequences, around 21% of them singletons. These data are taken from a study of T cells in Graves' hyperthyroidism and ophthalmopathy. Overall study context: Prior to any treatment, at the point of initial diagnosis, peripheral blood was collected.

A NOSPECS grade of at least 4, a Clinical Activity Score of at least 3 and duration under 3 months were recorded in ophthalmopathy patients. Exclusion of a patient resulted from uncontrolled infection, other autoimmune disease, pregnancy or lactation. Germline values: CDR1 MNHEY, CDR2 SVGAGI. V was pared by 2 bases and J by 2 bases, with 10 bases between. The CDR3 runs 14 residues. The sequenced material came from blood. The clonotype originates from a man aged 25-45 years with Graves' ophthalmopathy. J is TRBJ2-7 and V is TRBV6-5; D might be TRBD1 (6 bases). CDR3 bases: TGTGCCAGCAGTTACACCGACAGGACCTACGAGCAGTACTTC. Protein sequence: CASSYTDRTYEQYF.